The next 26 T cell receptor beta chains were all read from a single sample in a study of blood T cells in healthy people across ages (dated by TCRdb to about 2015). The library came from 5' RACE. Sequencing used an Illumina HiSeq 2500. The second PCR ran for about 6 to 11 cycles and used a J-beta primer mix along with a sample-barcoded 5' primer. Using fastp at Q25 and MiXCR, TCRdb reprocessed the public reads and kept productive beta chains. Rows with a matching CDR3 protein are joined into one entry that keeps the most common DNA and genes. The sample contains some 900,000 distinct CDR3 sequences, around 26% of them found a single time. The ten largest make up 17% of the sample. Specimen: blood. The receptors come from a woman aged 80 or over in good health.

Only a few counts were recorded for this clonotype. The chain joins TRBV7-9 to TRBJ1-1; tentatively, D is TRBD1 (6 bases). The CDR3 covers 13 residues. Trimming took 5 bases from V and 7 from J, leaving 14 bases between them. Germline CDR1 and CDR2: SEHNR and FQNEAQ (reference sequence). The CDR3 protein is CASSTWTVNEAFF. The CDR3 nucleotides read TGTGCCAGCAGCACCTGGACAGTGAATGAAGCTTTCTTT.

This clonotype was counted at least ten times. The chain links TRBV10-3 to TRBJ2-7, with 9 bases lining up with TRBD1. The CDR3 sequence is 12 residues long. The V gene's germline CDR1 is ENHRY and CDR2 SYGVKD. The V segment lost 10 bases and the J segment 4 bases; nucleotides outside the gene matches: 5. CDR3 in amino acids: CATWTGAYEQYF. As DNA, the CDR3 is TGTGCCACCTGGACAGGGGCGTACGAGCAGTACTTC.

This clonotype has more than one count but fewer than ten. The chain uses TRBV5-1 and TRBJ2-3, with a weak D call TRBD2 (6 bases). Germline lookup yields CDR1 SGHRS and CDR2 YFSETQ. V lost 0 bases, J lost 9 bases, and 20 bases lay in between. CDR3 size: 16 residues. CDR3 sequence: CASSLVHGAGSGTQYF. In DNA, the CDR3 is TGCGCCAGCAGCTTGGTACACGGTGCGGGATCCGGGACGCAGTATTTT.

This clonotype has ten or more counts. The CDR3 coding sequence is TGTGCCACCAGCAGAGACTTACGGGGGGCAAGTAGTAGAGATACGCAGTATTTT. Translated: CATSRDLRGASSRDTQYF. This sequence joins TRBV15 and TRBJ2-3; D may be TRBD2 (7 bases). The V gene lost 0 bases and the J gene lost 5 bases, with 21 bases spanning the gap. The CDR3 contains 18 residues. CDR1 is LNHNV and CDR2 is YYDKDF in the germline V gene (reference sequence).

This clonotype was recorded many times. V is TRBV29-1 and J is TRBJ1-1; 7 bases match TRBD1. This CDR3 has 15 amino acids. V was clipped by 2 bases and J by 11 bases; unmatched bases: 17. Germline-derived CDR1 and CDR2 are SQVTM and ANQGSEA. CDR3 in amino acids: CSVERGLGTAGGAFF. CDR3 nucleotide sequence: TGCAGCGTTGAAAGGGGCCTGGGGACAGCCGGTGGGGCTTTCTTT.

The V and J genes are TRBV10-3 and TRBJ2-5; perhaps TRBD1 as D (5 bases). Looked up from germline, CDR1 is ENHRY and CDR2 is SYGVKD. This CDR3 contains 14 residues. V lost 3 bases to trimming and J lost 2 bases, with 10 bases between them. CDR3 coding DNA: TGTGCCATCAGTGAAACAGGAATTCAAGAGACCCAGTACTTC. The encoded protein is CAISETGIQETQYF.

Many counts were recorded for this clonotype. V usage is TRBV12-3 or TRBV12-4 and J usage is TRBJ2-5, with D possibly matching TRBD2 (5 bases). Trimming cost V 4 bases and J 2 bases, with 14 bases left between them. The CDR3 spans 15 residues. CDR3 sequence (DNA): TGTGCCAGCAGTTCATGGGGAGCACGGCAAGAGACCCAGTACTTC. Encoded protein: CASSSWGARQETQYF.

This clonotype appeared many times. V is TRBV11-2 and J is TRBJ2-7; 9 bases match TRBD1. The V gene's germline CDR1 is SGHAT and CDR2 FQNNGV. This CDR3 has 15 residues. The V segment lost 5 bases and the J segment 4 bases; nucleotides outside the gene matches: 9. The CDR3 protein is CASSTRDRADYEQYF. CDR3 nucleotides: TGTGCCAGCAGCACCCGGGACAGGGCCGATTACGAGCAGTACTTC. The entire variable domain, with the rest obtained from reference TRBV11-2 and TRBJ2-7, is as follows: EAGVAQSPRYKIIEKRQSVAFWCNPISGHATLYWYQQILGQGPKLLIQFQNNGVVDDSQLPKDRFSAERLKGVDSTLKIQPAKLEDSAVYLCASSTRDRADYEQYFGPGTRLTVT.

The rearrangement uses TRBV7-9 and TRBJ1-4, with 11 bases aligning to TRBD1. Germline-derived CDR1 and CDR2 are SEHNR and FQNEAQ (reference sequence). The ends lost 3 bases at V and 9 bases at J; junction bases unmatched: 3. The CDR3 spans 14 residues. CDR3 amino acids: CASSFGQGAKKLFF. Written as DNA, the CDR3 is TGTGCCAGCAGCTTCGGACAGGGGGCAAAAAAACTGTTTTTT.

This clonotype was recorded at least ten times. CDR3 residues: CASSARYADLSSYEQYF. The CDR3, as DNA: TGTGCCAGCAGCGCCCGTTATGCCGATCTGAGCTCCTACGAGCAGTACTTC. This chain uses TRBV21-1 with TRBJ2-7. TRBV21-1 is a documented pseudogene. The CDR3 length is 17 residues.

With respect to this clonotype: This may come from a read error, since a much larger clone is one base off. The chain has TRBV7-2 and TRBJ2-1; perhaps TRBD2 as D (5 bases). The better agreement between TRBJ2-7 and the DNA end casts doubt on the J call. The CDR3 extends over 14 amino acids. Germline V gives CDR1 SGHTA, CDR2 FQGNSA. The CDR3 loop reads CASSTRTGNNEQYF. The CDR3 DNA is TGTGCCAGCAGCACCCGCACGGGGAACAATGAGCAGTACTTC.

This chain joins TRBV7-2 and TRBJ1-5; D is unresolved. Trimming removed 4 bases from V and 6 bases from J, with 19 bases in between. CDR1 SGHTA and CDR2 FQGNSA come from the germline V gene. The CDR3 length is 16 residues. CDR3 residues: CASSSGGGMRVQPQHF. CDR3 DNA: TGTGCCAGCAGCTCCGGTGGCGGGATGAGGGTTCAGCCCCAGCATTTT. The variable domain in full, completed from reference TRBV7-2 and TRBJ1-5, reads GAGVSQSPSNKVTEKGKDVELRCDPISGHTALYWYRQSLGQGLEFLIYFQGNSAPDKSGLPSDRFSAERTGGSVSTLTIQRTQQEDSAVYLCASSSGGGMRVQPQHFGDGTRLSIL.

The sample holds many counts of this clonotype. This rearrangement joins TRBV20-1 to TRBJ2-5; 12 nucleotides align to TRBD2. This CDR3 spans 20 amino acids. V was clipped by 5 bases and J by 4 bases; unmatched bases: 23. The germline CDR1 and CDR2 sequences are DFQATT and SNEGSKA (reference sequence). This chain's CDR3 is CSARRKLDWTSGVYRETQYF. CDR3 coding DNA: TGCAGTGCTCGCAGGAAGCTAGATTGGACTAGCGGGGTTTACCGAGAGACCCAGTACTTC.

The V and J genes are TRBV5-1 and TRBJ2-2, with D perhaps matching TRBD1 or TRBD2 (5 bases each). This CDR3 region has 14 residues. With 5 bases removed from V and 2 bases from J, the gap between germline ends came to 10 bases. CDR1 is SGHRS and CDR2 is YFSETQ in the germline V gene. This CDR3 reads CASRGDRNTGELFF. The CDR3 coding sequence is TGCGCCAGCAGGGGGGACCGAAACACCGGGGAGCTGTTTTTT.

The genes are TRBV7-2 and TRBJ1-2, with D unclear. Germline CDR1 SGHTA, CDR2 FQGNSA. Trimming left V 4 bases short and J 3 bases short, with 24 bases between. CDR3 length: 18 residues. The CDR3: CASSSAAGGDTLDYGYTF. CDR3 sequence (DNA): TGTGCCAGCAGCTCGGCCGCGGGCGGGGATACCCTAGACTATGGCTACACCTTC.

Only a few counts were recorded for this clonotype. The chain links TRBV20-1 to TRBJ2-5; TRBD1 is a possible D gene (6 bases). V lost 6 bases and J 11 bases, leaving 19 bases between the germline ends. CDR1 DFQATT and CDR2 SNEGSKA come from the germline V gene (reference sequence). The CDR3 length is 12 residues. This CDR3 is CSALRGYNEQYF. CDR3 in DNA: TGCAGTGCCCTCAGGGGTTACAATGAGCAGTACTTC.

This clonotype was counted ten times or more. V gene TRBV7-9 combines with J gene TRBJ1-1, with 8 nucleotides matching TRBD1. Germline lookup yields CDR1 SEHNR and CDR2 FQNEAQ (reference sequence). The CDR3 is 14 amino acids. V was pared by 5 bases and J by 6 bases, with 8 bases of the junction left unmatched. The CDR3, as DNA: TGTGCCAGCAGCCGGATCGGACAGGGCCCTGAAGCTTTCTTT. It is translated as CASSRIGQGPEAFF.

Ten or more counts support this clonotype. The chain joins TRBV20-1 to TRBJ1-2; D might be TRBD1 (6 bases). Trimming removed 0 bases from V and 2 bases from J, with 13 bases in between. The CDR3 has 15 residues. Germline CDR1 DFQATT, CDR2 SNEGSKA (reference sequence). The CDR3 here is CSARDRTDFNYGYTF. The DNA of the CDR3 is TGCAGTGCTAGAGATCGGACAGACTTCAACTATGGCTACACCTTC.

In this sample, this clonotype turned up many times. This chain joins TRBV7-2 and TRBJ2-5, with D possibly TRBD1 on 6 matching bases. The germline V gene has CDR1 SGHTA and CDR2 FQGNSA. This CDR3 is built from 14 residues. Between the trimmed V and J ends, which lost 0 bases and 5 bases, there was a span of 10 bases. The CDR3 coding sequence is TGTGCCAGCAGCTTAGCGTACAGGGATGAGACCCAGTACTTC. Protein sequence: CASSLAYRDETQYF.

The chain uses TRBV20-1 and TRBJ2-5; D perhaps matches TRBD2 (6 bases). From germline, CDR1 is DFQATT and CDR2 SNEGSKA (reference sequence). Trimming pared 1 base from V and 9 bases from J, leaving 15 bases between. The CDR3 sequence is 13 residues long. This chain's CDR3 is CSARGEARGSQYF. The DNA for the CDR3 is TGCAGTGCTAGAGGCGAGGCACGGGGGTCCCAGTACTTC.

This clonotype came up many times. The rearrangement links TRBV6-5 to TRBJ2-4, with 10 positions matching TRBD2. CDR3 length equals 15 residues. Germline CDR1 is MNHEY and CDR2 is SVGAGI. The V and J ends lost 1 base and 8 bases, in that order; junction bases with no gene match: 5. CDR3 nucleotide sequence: TGTGCCAGCAGTTACTTTAGCGGGGGGCTGGACATTCAGTACTTC. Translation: CASSYFSGGLDIQYF.

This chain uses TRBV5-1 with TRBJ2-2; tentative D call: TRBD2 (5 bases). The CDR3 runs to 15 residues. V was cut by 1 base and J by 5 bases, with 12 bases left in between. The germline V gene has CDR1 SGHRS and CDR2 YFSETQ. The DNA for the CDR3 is TGCGCCAGCAGCTTGCCCCTGGCGGGTACCGGGGAGCTGTTTTTT. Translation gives CASSLPLAGTGELFF.

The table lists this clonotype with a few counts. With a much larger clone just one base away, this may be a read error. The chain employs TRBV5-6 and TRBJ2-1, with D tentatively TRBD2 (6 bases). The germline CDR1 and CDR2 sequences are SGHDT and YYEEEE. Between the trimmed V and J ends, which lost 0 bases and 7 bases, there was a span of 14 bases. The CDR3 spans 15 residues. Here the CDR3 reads CASSLGFAGCNEQFF. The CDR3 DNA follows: TGTGCCAGCAGCTTGGGCTTTGCGGGGTGTAATGAGCAGTTCTTC.

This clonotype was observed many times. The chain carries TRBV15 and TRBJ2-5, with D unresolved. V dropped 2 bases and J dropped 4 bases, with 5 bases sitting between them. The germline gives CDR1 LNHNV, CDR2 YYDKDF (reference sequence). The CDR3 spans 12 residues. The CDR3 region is CATSRLRETQYF. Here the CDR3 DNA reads TGTGCCACCAGCAGATTGAGAGAGACCCAGTACTTC.

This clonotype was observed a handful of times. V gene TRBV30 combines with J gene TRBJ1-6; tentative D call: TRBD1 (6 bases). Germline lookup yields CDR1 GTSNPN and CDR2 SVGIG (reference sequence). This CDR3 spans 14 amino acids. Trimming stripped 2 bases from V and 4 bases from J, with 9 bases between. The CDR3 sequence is CAWSYGQYNSPLHF. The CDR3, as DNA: TGTGCCTGGAGTTACGGACAGTATAATTCACCCCTCCACTTT.

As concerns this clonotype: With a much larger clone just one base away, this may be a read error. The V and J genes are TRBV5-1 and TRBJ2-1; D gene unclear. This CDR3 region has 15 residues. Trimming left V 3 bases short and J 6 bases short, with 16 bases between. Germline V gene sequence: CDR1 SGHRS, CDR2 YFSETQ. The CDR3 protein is CASSSESGHPNEQFF. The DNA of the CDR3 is TGCGCCAGCAGCTCGGAGTCAGGCCACCCCAATGAGCAGTTCTTC.